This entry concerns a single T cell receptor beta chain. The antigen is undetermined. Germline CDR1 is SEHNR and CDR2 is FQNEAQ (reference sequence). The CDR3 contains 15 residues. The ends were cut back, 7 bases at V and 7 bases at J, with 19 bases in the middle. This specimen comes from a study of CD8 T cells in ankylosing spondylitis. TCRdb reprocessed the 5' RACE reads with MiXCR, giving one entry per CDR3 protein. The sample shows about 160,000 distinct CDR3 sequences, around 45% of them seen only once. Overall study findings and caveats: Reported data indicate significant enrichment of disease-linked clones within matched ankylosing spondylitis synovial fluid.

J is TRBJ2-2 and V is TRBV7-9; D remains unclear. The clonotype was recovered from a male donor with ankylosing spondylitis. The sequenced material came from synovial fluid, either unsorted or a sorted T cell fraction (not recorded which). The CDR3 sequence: CASIPHGISVGELFF. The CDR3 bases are TGTGCCAGCATCCCTCATGGCATCTCCGTCGGGGAGCTGTTTTTT. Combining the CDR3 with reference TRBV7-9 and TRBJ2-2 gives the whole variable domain DTGVSQNPRHKITKRGQNVTFRCDPISEHNRLYWYRQTLGQGPEFLTYFQNEAQLEKSRLLSDRFSAERPKGSFSTLEIQRTEQGDSAMYLCASIPHGISVGELFFGEGSRLTVL.